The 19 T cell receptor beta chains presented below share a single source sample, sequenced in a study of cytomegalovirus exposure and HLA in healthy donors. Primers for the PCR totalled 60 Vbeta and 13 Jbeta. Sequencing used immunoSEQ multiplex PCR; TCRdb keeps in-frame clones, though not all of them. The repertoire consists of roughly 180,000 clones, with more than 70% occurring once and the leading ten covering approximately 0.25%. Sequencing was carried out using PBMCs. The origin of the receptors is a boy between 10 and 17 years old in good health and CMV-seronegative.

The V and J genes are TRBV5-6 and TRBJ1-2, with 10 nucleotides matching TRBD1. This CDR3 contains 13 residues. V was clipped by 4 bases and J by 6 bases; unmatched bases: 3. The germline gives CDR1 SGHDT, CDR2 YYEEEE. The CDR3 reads CASSIDRGHGYTF. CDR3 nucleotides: TGTGCCAGCAGCATCGACAGGGGGCATGGCTACACCTTC.

The CDR3 reads CASSLSSGDNSPLHF. The CDR3 DNA is TGTGCCAGCAGCTTATCCTCAGGGGATAATTCACCCCTCCACTTT. J is TRBJ1-6 and V is TRBV7-6; D perhaps matches TRBD1 (6 bases). CDR3 length: 15 residues. V lost 2 bases, J lost 5 bases, and 10 bases lay in between. The germline gives CDR1 SGHVS, CDR2 FNYEAQ.

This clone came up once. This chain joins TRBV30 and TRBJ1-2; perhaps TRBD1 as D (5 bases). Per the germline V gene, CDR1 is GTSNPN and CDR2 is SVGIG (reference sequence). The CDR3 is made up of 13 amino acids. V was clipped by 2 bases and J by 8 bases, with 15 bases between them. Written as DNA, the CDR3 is TGTGCCTGGAGTCGGTTCAGGGAGGTGGGCTACACCTTC. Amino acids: CAWSRFREVGYTF.

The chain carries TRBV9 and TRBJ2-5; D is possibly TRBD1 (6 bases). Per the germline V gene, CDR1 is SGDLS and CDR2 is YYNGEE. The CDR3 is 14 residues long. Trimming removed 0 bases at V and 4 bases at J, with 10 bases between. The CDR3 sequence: CASSVGVGAETQYF. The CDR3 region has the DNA TGTGCCAGCAGCGTAGGAGTGGGGGCAGAGACCCAGTACTTC.

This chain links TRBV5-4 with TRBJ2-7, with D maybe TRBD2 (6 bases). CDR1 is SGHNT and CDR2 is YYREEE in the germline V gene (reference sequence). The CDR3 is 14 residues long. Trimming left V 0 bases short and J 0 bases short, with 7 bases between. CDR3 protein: CASSLGGVSYEQYF. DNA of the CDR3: TGTGCCAGCAGCTTGGGCGGGGTCTCCTACGAGCAGTACTTC.

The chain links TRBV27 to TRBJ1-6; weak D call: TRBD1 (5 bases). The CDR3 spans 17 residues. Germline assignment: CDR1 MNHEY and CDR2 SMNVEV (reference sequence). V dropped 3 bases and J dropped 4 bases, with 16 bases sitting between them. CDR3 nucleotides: TGTGCCAGCAGTTTGGGGTGGGGGGGATGGTATAATTCACCCCTCCACTTT. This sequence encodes CASSLGWGGWYNSPLHF.

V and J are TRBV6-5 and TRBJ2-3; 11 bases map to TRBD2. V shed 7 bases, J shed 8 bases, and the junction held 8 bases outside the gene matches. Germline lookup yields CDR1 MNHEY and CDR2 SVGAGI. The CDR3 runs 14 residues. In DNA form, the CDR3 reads TGTGCCAGCACCCCACTAGCGGGAGTAGGTACGCAGTATTTT. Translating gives CASTPLAGVGTQYF.

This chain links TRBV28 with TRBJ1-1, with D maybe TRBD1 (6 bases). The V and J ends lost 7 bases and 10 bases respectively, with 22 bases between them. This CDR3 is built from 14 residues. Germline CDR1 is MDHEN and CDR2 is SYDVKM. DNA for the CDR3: TGTGCCAGCAACAGGGTAACAGGGAGGGGATTAGCTTTCTTT. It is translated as CASNRVTGRGLAFF. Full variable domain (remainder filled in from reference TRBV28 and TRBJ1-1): DVKVTQSSRYLVKRTGEKVFLECVQDMDHENMFWYRQDPGLGLRLIYFSYDVKMKEKGDIPEGYSVSREKKERFSLILESASTNQTSMYLCASNRVTGRGLAFFGQGTRLTVV.

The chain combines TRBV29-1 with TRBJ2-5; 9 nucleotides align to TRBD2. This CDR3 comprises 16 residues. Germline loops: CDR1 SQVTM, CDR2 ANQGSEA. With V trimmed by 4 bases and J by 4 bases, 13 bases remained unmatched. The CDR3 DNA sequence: TGCAGCGTTGGCTCCTTAGGGGCGGGGGGGCTAGAGACCCAGTACTTC. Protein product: CSVGSLGAGGLETQYF.

CDR3 coding DNA: TGCGCCAGCAGTGGGGGGACAATGAACACTGAAGCTTTCTTT. Encoded protein: CASSGGTMNTEAFF. The rearrangement uses TRBV10-2 and TRBJ1-1, with D tentatively TRBD1 (6 bases). Per germline, CDR1 WSHSY and CDR2 SAAADI. V was cut by 4 bases and J by 0 bases, with 9 bases left in between. The CDR3 covers 14 residues.

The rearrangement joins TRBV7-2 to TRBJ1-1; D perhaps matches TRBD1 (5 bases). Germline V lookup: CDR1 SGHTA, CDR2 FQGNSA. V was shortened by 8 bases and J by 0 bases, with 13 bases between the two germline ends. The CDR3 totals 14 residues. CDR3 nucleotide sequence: TGTGCCAGCGCCCCTGGGGGGATGAACACTGAAGCTTTCTTT. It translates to CASAPGGMNTEAFF.

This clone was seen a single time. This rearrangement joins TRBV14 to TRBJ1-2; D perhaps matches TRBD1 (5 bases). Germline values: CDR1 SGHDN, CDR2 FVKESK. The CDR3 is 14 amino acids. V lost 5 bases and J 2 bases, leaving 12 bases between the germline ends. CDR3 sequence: CASSIEQENYGYTF. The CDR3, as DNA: TGTGCCAGCAGCATAGAACAGGAGAACTATGGCTACACCTTC.

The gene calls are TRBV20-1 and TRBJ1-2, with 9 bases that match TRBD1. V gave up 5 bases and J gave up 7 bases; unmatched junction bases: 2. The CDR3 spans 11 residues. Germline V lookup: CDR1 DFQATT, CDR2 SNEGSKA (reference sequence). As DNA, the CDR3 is TGCAGTGCTTCGGGACAGGGTGGCTACACCTTC. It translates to CSASGQGGYTF.

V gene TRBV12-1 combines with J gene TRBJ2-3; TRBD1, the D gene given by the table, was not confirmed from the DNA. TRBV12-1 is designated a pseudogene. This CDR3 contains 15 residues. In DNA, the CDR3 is TGTGCCAGCAGCTTACAGGGGCACTTCACAGATACGCAGTATTTT. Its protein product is CASSLQGHFTDTQYF.

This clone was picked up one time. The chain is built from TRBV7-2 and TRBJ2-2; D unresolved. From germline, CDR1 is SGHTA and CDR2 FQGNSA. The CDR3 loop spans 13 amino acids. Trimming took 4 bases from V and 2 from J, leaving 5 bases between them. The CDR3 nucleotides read TGTGCCAGCAGCTACAGAAACACCGGGGAGCTGTTTTTT. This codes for CASSYRNTGELFF.

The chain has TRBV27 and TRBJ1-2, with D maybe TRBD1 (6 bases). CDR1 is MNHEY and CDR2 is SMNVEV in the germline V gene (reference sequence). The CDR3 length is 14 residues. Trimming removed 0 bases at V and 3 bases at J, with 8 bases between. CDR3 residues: CASSLSTGYYGYTF. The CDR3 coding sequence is TGTGCCAGCAGTTTATCTACAGGGTACTATGGCTACACCTTC.

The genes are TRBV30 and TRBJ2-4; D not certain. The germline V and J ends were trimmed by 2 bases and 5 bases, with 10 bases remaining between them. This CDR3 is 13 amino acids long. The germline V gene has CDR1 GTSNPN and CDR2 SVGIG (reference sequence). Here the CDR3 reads CAWSKSIQNIQYF. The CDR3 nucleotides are TGTGCCTGGAGTAAGAGCATCCAAAACATTCAGTACTTC.

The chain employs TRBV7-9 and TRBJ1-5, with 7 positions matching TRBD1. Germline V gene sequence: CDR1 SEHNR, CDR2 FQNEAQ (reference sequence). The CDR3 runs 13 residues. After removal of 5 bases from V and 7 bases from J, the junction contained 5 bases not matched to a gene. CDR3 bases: TGTGCCAGCAGCGCAGGGGGTCTACAGCCCCAGCATTTT. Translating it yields CASSAGGLQPQHF.

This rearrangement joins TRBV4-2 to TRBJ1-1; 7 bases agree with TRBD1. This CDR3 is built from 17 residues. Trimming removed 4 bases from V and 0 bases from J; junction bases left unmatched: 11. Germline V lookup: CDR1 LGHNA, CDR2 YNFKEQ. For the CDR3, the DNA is TGTGCCAGCAGCCCCGGGCGAGCACAGGGGATGAACACTGAAGCTTTCTTT. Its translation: CASSPGRAQGMNTEAFF.